Below are 29 T cell receptor beta chains sequenced from a single sample in a study of metastatic and nonmetastatic thyroid tumors (dated by TCRdb to 2020 to 2021). Before undergoing thyroid surgery, none of the patients had been given any kind of treatment. Library generation was performed with PCR. The run used an Illumina HiSeq 4000. The public reads were reprocessed in TCRdb via fastp at Q25 and MiXCR, keeping in-frame beta chains. The sample contains 29,000 or so clones, 3.5% to 5% of them found a single time. In total, the top ten clones hold roughly a fifth of the sample. The sample was blood. These receptors were taken from a female donor with papillary thyroid cancer or a benign thyroid nodule (not recorded which). Some clones in this sample may be carry-over from other donors' samples.

This clone was recorded many times. The chain is built from TRBV5-8 and TRBJ1-4; 10 positions agree with TRBD1. Losses at the gene ends were 4 bases for V and 7 bases for J; bases not matched to a gene: 7. Germline V lookup: CDR1 SGHTS, CDR2 YDEGEE. The CDR3 has 15 residues. The CDR3 nucleotides read TGTGCCAGCAGCCAAAGGACAGGGGGAGGTGAAAAACTGTTTTTT. Protein product: CASSQRTGGGEKLFF.

This clone was picked up a small number of times. The chain has TRBV10-3 and TRBJ2-7; D is unclear. This CDR3 contains 12 residues. Per germline, CDR1 ENHRY and CDR2 SYGVKD. V dropped 2 bases and J dropped 3 bases, with 5 bases sitting between them. This CDR3 is CAISEEGYEQYF. CDR3 nucleotides: TGTGCCATCAGTGAGGAAGGCTACGAGCAGTACTTC.

This clone was picked up a small number of times. The chain carries TRBV6-1 and TRBJ1-2; D is ambiguous. Trimming took 8 bases from V and 3 from J, leaving 13 bases between them. Germline CDR1 and CDR2: MNHNS and SASEGT. The CDR3 length is 13 residues. The CDR3 reads CASRGRGDYGYTF. CDR3 nucleotides: TGTGCCAGCCGCGGTCGGGGTGACTATGGCTACACCTTC.

The sample holds a few counts of this clone. V gene TRBV4-2 combines with J gene TRBJ2-2; no clear D. V was shortened by 6 bases and J by 0 bases, with 17 bases between the two germline ends. The CDR3 is 17 amino acids. Germline lookup yields CDR1 LGHNA and CDR2 YNFKEQ. CDR3 bases: TGTGCCAGCAGGGAAAAGTCAGGCTGTGCGAACACCGGGGAGCTGTTTTTT. Translated: CASREKSGCANTGELFF.

This clone is categorized as medium-sized (0.01 to 0.1%). This chain uses TRBV28 with TRBJ1-2; D uncertain. From germline, CDR1 is MDHEN and CDR2 SYDVKM. V was trimmed by 2 bases and J by 1 base, leaving 5 bases between them. CDR3 size: 13 residues. The CDR3 bases are TGTGCCAGCAGTTTAGGGTATAACTATGGCTACACCTTC. Its protein product is CASSLGYNYGYTF.

This clone was seen a handful of times. The chain joins TRBV6-1 to TRBJ2-1; TRBD2 matches 7 bases. CDR1 is MNHNS and CDR2 is SASEGT in the germline V gene. The V segment lost 1 base and the J segment 3 bases; nucleotides outside the gene matches: 3. The CDR3 is 15 amino acids. Here the CDR3 reads CASSEGLADYNEQFF. CDR3 nucleotide sequence: TGTGCCAGCAGTGAAGGGCTAGCGGACTACAATGAGCAGTTCTTC.

Sample share makes this clone medium-sized. The V gene is TRBV15, the J gene TRBJ2-5, with 8 nucleotides matching TRBD1. CDR1 LNHNV and CDR2 YYDKDF come from the germline V gene (reference sequence). The CDR3 is made up of 15 amino acids. After removal of 2 bases from V and 4 bases from J, the junction contained 6 bases not matched to a gene. As DNA, the CDR3 is TGTGCCACCAGCAGACAGACAGGGGCGGGAGAGACCCAGTACTTC. Its protein is CATSRQTGAGETQYF.

This clone is medium-sized in the sample. The chain has TRBV28 and TRBJ1-5; D remains unclear. Trimming cost V 3 bases and J 6 bases, with 3 bases left between them. There are 11 residues in the CDR3. Germline V lookup: CDR1 MDHEN, CDR2 SYDVKM. CDR3 in DNA: TGTGCCAGCAGTTTCGGTCAGCCCCAGCATTTT. This translates into CASSFGQPQHF.

This clone appeared many times. V and J are TRBV19 and TRBJ1-1, with 9 bases that match TRBD1. This CDR3 is 15 amino acids long. V gave up 5 bases and J gave up 5 bases; unmatched junction bases: 9. Per the germline V gene, CDR1 is LNHDA and CDR2 is SQIVND (reference sequence). The CDR3 DNA reads as TGTGCCAGTAGTGCCCGACAGGGGGTAAGAACTGAAGCTTTCTTT. Translation gives CASSARQGVRTEAFF.

Many counts were recorded for this clone. This chain connects TRBV5-4 to TRBJ1-6; D remains unclear. The CDR3 covers 16 residues. With 1 base removed from V and 3 bases from J, the gap between germline ends came to 11 bases. Germline loops: CDR1 SGHNT, CDR2 YYREEE (reference sequence). CDR3 residues: CASSLIRGVYNSPLHF. In nucleotides, the CDR3 is TGTGCCAGCAGCTTGATTCGCGGAGTCTATAATTCACCCCTCCACTTT.

CDR3 DNA: TGTGCCAGCAACGTCATATACTCTGGAAACACCATATATTTT. Its translation: CASNVIYSGNTIYF. The V gene is TRBV6-2 or TRBV6-3, the J gene TRBJ1-3; D is uncertain. Trimming stripped 7 bases from V and 0 bases from J, with 10 bases between. Germline V gives CDR1 MNHEY, CDR2 SVGEGT. The CDR3 consists of 14 residues.

About this clone itself: This may arise from a read error, as a much more abundant clone is one base away. The V gene is TRBV3-1, the J gene TRBJ2-3, with TRBD2 matching 10 bases. CDR1 and CDR2 (germline): LGHDT, YNNKEL (reference sequence). The CDR3 totals 19 residues. CDR3 in amino acids: CVSSPKWGAGGESTDTQYF. As DNA, the CDR3 is TGTGTCAGCAGCCCGAAGTGGGGAGCGGGAGGGGAGAGCACAGATACGCAGTATTTT.

This chain joins TRBV6-2 or TRBV6-3 and TRBJ2-3; 7 bases are shared with TRBD1. V was clipped by 6 bases and J by 3 bases; unmatched bases: 6. CDR3 size: 14 residues. Per the germline V gene, CDR1 is MNHEY and CDR2 is SVGEGT. CDR3 sequence: CASRLQGETDTQYF. As DNA, the CDR3 is TGTGCCAGCAGGCTCCAGGGGGAGACAGATACGCAGTATTTT.

Many counts were recorded for this clone. This chain links TRBV19 with TRBJ1-5; D unresolved. V gave up 2 bases and J gave up 8 bases, with 19 bases separating them. The CDR3 spans 16 residues. CDR1 and CDR2 (germline): LNHDA, SQIVND (reference sequence). The CDR3, as DNA: TGTGCCAGTAGTATATGGGGTGGCGGCTTAGGGAAGCCCCAGCATTTT. It translates to CASSIWGGGLGKPQHF.

This clone was found many times. The chain employs TRBV4-1 and TRBJ2-2; no clear D gene. CDR1 is MGHRA and CDR2 is YSYEKL in the germline V gene. Trimming shortened V by 2 bases and J by 0 bases, and 10 bases separated the two germline ends. The CDR3 loop spans 16 amino acids. The CDR3 sequence: CASSQFGRANTGELFF. The DNA for the CDR3 is TGCGCCAGCAGCCAATTTGGGCGTGCGAACACCGGGGAGCTGTTTTTT.

The chain is built from TRBV13 and TRBJ1-3; the D is unclear. CDR3 length: 15 amino acids. V dropped 0 bases and J dropped 0 bases, with 6 bases sitting between them. Per germline, CDR1 PRHDT and CDR2 FYEKMQ (reference sequence). This CDR3 reads CASSLGAYSGNTIYF. CDR3 DNA: TGTGCCAGCAGCTTAGGGGCCTACTCTGGAAACACCATATATTTT.

The V and J genes are TRBV5-1 and TRBJ1-1; TRBD1 is a possible D gene (6 bases). V was clipped by 0 bases and J by 10 bases, with 19 bases between them. The germline V gene has CDR1 SGHRS and CDR2 YFSETQ. CDR3 length equals 15 residues. For the CDR3, the DNA is TGCGCCAGCAGCTTGGTGGGGGCGCCTGCTTCTCGAGCTTTCTTT. This translates into CASSLVGAPASRAFF.

This sequence joins TRBV6-2 or TRBV6-3 and TRBJ2-7; D gene unclear. The germline V gene encodes CDR1 MNHEY and CDR2 SVGEGT. There are 14 residues in the CDR3. Trimming shortened V by 2 bases and J by 2 bases, and 10 bases separated the two germline ends. The DNA of the CDR3 is TGTGCCAGCAGTTACGCCTCAGGAGCCTACGAGCAGTACTTC. Translating it yields CASSYASGAYEQYF.

This clone was recorded many times. V and J are TRBV11-3 and TRBJ1-1; D not certain. Between the trimmed V and J ends, which lost 2 bases and 5 bases, there was a span of 6 bases. Germline V gene sequence: CDR1 SGHNT, CDR2 YENEEA. The CDR3 spans 12 residues. CDR3 bases: TGTGCCAGCAGCTTAATTTTGACTGAAGCTTTCTTT. Its protein product is CASSLILTEAFF.

This clone was recorded at least ten times. This chain joins TRBV30 and TRBJ2-7; D may be TRBD2 (5 bases). Trimming shortened V by 3 bases and J by 4 bases, and 16 bases separated the two germline ends. This CDR3 region has 14 residues. Germline values: CDR1 GTSNPN, CDR2 SVGIG (reference sequence). CDR3: CAWSHGVGNYEQYF. CDR3 DNA sequence: TGTGCCTGGAGCCACGGGGTGGGCAATTACGAGCAGTACTTC.

In this sample, this clone is medium-sized. V is TRBV28 and J is TRBJ2-1; the D gene is possibly TRBD2 (5 bases). The V gene lost 6 bases and the J gene lost 0 bases, with 12 bases spanning the gap. The germline V gene has CDR1 MDHEN and CDR2 SYDVKM. The CDR3 runs to 15 residues. The CDR3 DNA is TGTGCCAGCAGACTAGGTCAGTTCTCCTACAATGAGCAGTTCTTC. Encoded protein: CASRLGQFSYNEQFF.

The table lists this clone with many counts. Other DNA sequences in this specimen translate into the identical CDR3. The chain carries TRBV6-1 and TRBJ2-5; 13 bases are a match to TRBD2. The CDR3 runs to 17 residues. Germline V gene sequence: CDR1 MNHNS, CDR2 SASEGT. Trimming at V came to 3 bases and at J to 5 bases, leaving 9 bases not matched to a gene. The CDR3 DNA follows: TGTGCCAGCAGTGAGTTACTAGCGGGAGGGCCTCTGGAGACCCAGTACTTC. Translated, it gives CASSELLAGGPLETQYF.

This clone was observed a handful of times. V is TRBV13 and J is TRBJ2-1; TRBD1 matches at 9 bases. CDR1 PRHDT and CDR2 FYEKMQ come from the germline V gene (reference sequence). The ends lost 0 bases at V and 8 bases at J; junction bases unmatched: 5. The CDR3 loop spans 15 amino acids. The CDR3 region is CASSLGQGASYEQFF. The DNA of the CDR3 is TGTGCCAGCAGCTTAGGACAGGGGGCGAGCTATGAGCAGTTCTTC.

Ten or more counts support this clone. This chain links TRBV9 with TRBJ1-2; D ambiguous. Looked up from germline, CDR1 is SGDLS and CDR2 is YYNGEE. V dropped 0 bases and J dropped 0 bases, with 3 bases sitting between them. This CDR3 has 13 residues. This chain's CDR3 is CASSVESNYGYTF. The CDR3 region has the DNA TGTGCCAGCAGCGTAGAGTCTAACTATGGCTACACCTTC.

This chain joins TRBV28 and TRBJ2-7; D remains unclear. V was trimmed by 6 bases and J by 6 bases, leaving 9 bases between them. Germline assignment: CDR1 MDHEN and CDR2 SYDVKM. This CDR3 spans 11 amino acids. In DNA, the CDR3 is TGTGCCAGCAGGGACGGTCGCGAGCAGTACTTC. Residues: CASRDGREQYF. The variable domain in full, with the rest retrieved from reference TRBV28 and TRBJ2-7, is DVKVTQSSRYLVKRTGEKVFLECVQDMDHENMFWYRQDPGLGLRLIYFSYDVKMKEKGDIPEGYSVSREKKERFSLILESASTNQTSMYLCASRDGREQYFGPGTRLTVT.

This clone was picked up many times. J is TRBJ2-3 and V is TRBV11-3; D not resolved. V was trimmed by 5 bases and J by 1 base, leaving 10 bases between them. CDR3 length: 14 residues. Germline CDR1 and CDR2: SGHNT and YENEEA. The CDR3 nucleotides read TGTGCCAGCAGCGTTTTAGGTCGCACAGATACGCAGTATTTT. Residues: CASSVLGRTDTQYF.

This clone was counted a few times. The gene calls are TRBV7-9 and TRBJ1-2, with D uncertain. CDR1 is SEHNR and CDR2 is FQNEAQ in the germline V gene (reference sequence). V was cut by 9 bases and J by 3 bases, with 11 bases left in between. This CDR3 spans 12 amino acids. CDR3 residues: CARERWDYGYTF. For the CDR3, the DNA is TGTGCCAGAGAGAGGTGGGACTATGGCTACACCTTC.

This clone was seen more than once but under ten times. The V call is TRBV11-1, the J call TRBJ1-1; 10 bases fit TRBD1. Germline CDR1 and CDR2: SGHAT and FQDESV (reference sequence). The ends lost 5 bases at V and 7 bases at J; junction bases unmatched: 4. This CDR3 comprises 13 residues. CDR3 sequence: CASSPRDRGEAFF. CDR3 DNA sequence: TGTGCCAGCAGCCCACGGGACAGGGGTGAAGCTTTCTTT.

This clone was found many times. The chain uses TRBV7-9 and TRBJ2-3; TRBD2 aligns across 14 bases. CDR1 SEHNR and CDR2 FQNEAQ come from the germline V gene (reference sequence). V shed 5 bases and J 5 bases; nucleotides not matched to a gene: 6. This CDR3 has 16 amino acids. Written as DNA, the CDR3 is TGTGCCAGCAGCAAGGGACTAGCGGGAGCAGGAGATACGCAGTATTTT. As protein: CASSKGLAGAGDTQYF.